The 5 T cell receptor beta chains below come from one sample, sequenced in a study of T cell responses to AZD1222 COVID-19 vaccine (dated by TCRdb to about 2021). To prepare the library, the immunoSEQ multiplex PCR assay was applied. In TCRdb, the immuneACCESS table is reduced to in-frame sequences with V and J assigned. These tables do not hold every clone; where another copy was compared, an unresolved V gene accounts for under half, and the others remain unexplained. The sample profile shows 100,000 to 150,000 clones; about 90% of them were found once. Of the sample, approximately 1% is held by the ten largest clones. The time point label, read with the paper, signifies: baseline before first vaccination. The starting material was peripheral blood, obtained on day 0 of AZD1222 vaccination. Receptor source: an adult in good health.

V gene TRBV18 combines with J gene TRBJ2-5; perhaps TRBD1 as D (5 bases). The V end lost 3 bases, the J end lost 1 base, and 12 bases lay between the germline ends. Germline CDR1 is KGHSH and CDR2 is LQKENI. The CDR3 loop spans 15 amino acids. Here the CDR3 reads CASSPAWGSQETQYF. CDR3 DNA: TGTGCCAGCTCACCGGCCTGGGGCAGCCAAGAGACCCAGTACTTC.

The genes are TRBV5-1 and TRBJ1-4, with a weak D call TRBD1 (6 bases). Trimming left V 4 bases short and J 3 bases short, with 22 bases between. There are 18 residues in the CDR3. Germline V gene data show CDR1 as SGHRS and CDR2 as YFSETQ. The CDR3 nucleotides are TGCGCCAGCAGCCGGGGACATTACTGGGTAAGAGCTAATGAAAAACTGTTTTTT. It is translated as CASSRGHYWVRANEKLFF.

This clone was observed a handful of times. Germline and junction disagree at one end, which may indicate a read error. The rearrangement joins TRBV27 to TRBJ1-2; perhaps TRBD1 as D (5 bases). CDR1 is MNHEY and CDR2 is SMNVEV in the germline V gene (reference sequence). The CDR3 extends over 13 amino acids. DNA for the CDR3: TGTGCCAGCAGTTTATATCAGGGATCGAGTAGGGCCTTC. It is translated as CASSLYQGSSRAF.

The table lists this clone with a few counts. The chain uses TRBV5-1 and TRBJ1-1; D unclear. The CDR3 covers 13 residues. Looked up from germline, CDR1 is SGHRS and CDR2 is YFSETQ. Trimming took off 1 base at V and 1 base at J, with 5 bases between the two ends. Written as DNA, the CDR3 is TGCGCCAGCAGCTTGCAGCCGAACACTGAAGCTTTCTTT. Translated, it gives CASSLQPNTEAFF.

The rearrangement links TRBV19 to TRBJ1-4; D is perhaps TRBD1 (6 bases). Per the germline V gene, CDR1 is LNHDA and CDR2 is SQIVND (reference sequence). Deletions cut 7 bases from V and 6 bases from J, with 15 bases between. The CDR3 spans 14 residues. CDR3 residues: CASKLTGPYEKLFF. CDR3 DNA: TGTGCCAGTAAATTGACAGGCCCCTATGAAAAACTGTTTTTT.